This T cell receptor (beta chain) was observed in a study of blood T cell repertoires in COVID-19. Study summary: Samples of COVID-19 (acute and convalescent) were obtained from the United States, Italy and Spain. PBMCs, B-cell-depleted T cells, or T cells were the source of the cDNA or gDNA that made up the material.

Germline assignment: CDR1 DFQATT and CDR2 SNEGSKA (reference sequence). With 3 bases clipped from V and 7 bases from J, the junction kept 14 bases outside the gene matches. This CDR3 comprises 16 residues. As processed by the authors: By means of reference gene primer amplification, nucleated cell counts were estimated. TCRdb's table, derived via immunoSEQ multiplex PCR, lists solely in-frame clones and lacks some. V and J calls and clone size are those listed in that table; D and trimming were worked out from the DNA. The table includes approximately 230,000 clones, roughly four fifths detected once.

The rearrangement joins TRBV20-1 to TRBJ2-1; 8 bases match TRBD2. The source material was peripheral blood. This TCR derives from an elderly man with acute or convalescent COVID-19. The CDR3 region is CSASAALTGGSNEQFF. CDR3 nucleotides: TGCAGTGCTAGTGCCGCACTAACGGGGGGGTCTAATGAGCAGTTCTTC.